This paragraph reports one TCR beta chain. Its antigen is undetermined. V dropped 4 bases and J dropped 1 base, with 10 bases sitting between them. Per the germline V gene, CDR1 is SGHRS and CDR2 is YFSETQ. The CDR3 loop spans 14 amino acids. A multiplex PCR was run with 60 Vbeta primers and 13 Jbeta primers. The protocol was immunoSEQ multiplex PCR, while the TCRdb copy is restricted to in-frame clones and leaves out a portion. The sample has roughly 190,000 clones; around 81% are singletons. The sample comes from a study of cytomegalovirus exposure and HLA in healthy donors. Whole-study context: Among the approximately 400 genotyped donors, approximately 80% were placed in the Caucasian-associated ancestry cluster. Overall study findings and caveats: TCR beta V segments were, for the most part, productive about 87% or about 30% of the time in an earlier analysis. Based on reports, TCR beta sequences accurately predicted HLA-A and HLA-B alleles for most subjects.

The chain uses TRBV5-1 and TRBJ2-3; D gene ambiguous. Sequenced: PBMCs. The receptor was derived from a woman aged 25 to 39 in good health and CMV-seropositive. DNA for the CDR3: TGCGCCAGCAGCCTCGAGACTGGCACAGATACGCAGTATTTT. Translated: CASSLETGTDTQYF.